These 9 T cell receptor beta chains share one sample of origin, sequenced in a study of blood T cell repertoires in COVID-19. The protocol was immunoSEQ multiplex PCR, while the TCRdb copy is restricted to in-frame clones and leaves out a portion. The sample carries 150,000 to 200,000 clones, approximately 77% recorded once. The sequencing sample was made of peripheral blood. These receptors originate from a woman older than 75 with active or convalescent COVID-19.

This sequence joins TRBV24-1 and TRBJ1-2; 10 nucleotides align to TRBD1. The junction had 6 bases not matched to a gene; V was cut back by 3 bases and J by 3 bases. The V gene's germline CDR1 is KGHDR and CDR2 SFDVKD. The CDR3 runs 16 residues. The DNA for the CDR3 is TGTGCCACCAGTGATGCGACAGGGGGCGCGGACTATGGCTACACCTTC. Its translation: CATSDATGGADYGYTF.

The rearrangement links TRBV13 to TRBJ2-6, with 7 bases matching TRBD1. This CDR3 spans 16 amino acids. The germline V gene encodes CDR1 PRHDT and CDR2 FYEKMQ (reference sequence). With 4 bases clipped from V and 2 bases from J, the junction kept 5 bases outside the gene matches. CDR3 sequence reads: CASSSKTGAGANVLTF. The DNA for the CDR3 is TGTGCCAGCAGCTCCAAAACAGGGGCTGGGGCCAACGTCCTGACTTTC.

The chain has TRBV6-5 and TRBJ2-1, with TRBD2 matching over 8 bases. Germline assignment: CDR1 MNHEY and CDR2 SVGAGI. The CDR3 consists of 14 residues. V trimming: 7 bases; J trimming: 1 base; junction bases outside the gene matches: 3. The CDR3 DNA follows: TGTGCCAGCAAGAGCGGGAGTTCCTACAATGAGCAGTTCTTC. Its protein product is CASKSGSSYNEQFF.

The chain combines TRBV5-4 with TRBJ2-7; D perhaps matches TRBD1 (5 bases). Germline CDR1 is SGHNT and CDR2 is YYREEE (reference sequence). The CDR3 spans 15 residues. The V and J ends lost 0 bases and 0 bases respectively, with 10 bases between them. The CDR3 reads CASSLGGQSSYEQYF. CDR3 coding DNA: TGTGCCAGCAGCTTGGGGGGCCAGAGCTCCTACGAGCAGTACTTC.

The CDR3: CASSVTSGDPETQYF. The CDR3 nucleotides are TGTGCCAGCAGCGTAACTAGCGGGGACCCAGAGACCCAGTACTTC. This chain joins TRBV9 and TRBJ2-5, with 10 positions matching TRBD2. V dropped 1 base and J dropped 4; count of bases not matched to a gene: 4. In germline, CDR1 is SGDLS, CDR2 YYNGEE. The CDR3 covers 15 residues. Looking up the rest from reference TRBV9 and TRBJ2-5 gives the full variable domain: DSGVTQTPKHLITATGQRVTLRCSPRSGDLSVYWYQQSLDQGLQFLIQYYNGEERAKGNILERFSAQQFPDLHSELNLSSLELGDSALYFCASSVTSGDPETQYFGPGTRLLVL.

The CDR3, as DNA: TGCAGTGCTAGTGACGTGGGTGGAGGGAGTAGCACAGATACGCAGTATTTT. It specifies CSASDVGGGSSTDTQYF. This chain joins TRBV20-1 and TRBJ2-3, with a possible D match to TRBD2 (6 bases). CDR3 length: 17 residues. Trimming stripped 3 bases from V and 0 bases from J, with 19 bases between. CDR1 and CDR2 (germline): DFQATT, SNEGSKA (reference sequence).

The chain recombines TRBV18 with TRBJ2-7; 8 positions match TRBD1. Germline-derived CDR1 and CDR2 are KGHSH and LQKENI. The CDR3 spans 17 residues. Trimming took 1 base from V and 1 from J; bases not matched to a gene: 9. The CDR3 coding sequence is TGTGCCAGCTCACCACAGGTAGCCGGGACAGGTTCCTACGAGCAGTACTTC. It codes for CASSPQVAGTGSYEQYF.

The chain uses TRBV14 and TRBJ1-2; 7 bases match TRBD1. Germline V gene sequence: CDR1 SGHDN, CDR2 FVKESK. V dropped 4 bases and J dropped 4; count of bases not matched to a gene: 9. This CDR3 region has 15 residues. The CDR3 is CASSPLGDRPYGYTF. As DNA, the CDR3 is TGTGCCAGCAGCCCCCTAGGGGACAGACCCTATGGCTACACCTTC.

The V gene is TRBV2, the J gene TRBJ1-5; weak D call: TRBD1 (6 bases). Germline V gene lookup returns CDR1 SNHLY and CDR2 FYNNEI. V was trimmed by 2 bases and J by 6 bases, leaving 11 bases between them. The CDR3 runs to 14 residues. The CDR3 DNA sequence: TGTGCCAGCAGTGAACGGACAGTCCGTCAGCCCCAGCATTTT. Its translation is CASSERTVRQPQHF.